This T cell receptor beta chain stems from a study of T-cell reconstitution after alpha-beta-depleted transplantation in children. Unique molecular identifiers were incorporated during preparation of the TCRbeta library. MiXCR, applied by TCRdb to the PCR reads, yields one record per CDR3 protein. The sample yields 300,000 or so distinct CDR3 sequences, 9.5% to 10% seen once. The germline V and J ends were trimmed by 1 base and 1 base, with 19 bases remaining between them. Germline CDR1 and CDR2: SGHAT and FQDESV (reference sequence). This CDR3 has 18 residues. This sequence was found in a human donor who donated a stem cell graft to a child with SCID. The chain joins TRBV11-1 to TRBJ1-1, with D possibly matching TRBD1 (5 bases). Sequencing used PBMCs from the stem cell graft donor, obtained from the stem cell graft. As DNA, the CDR3 is TGTGCCAGCAGCTTAGAAGCGGTCCCGGGACGGCAGAACACTGAAGCTTTCTTT. It translates to CASSLEAVPGRQNTEAFF.